These 28 T cell receptor beta chains share one sample of origin, sequenced in a study of blood T cells in healthy people across ages. The use of a sample-barcoded 5' primer and a J-beta primer mix characterized a second PCR of roughly 7 to 12 cycles. A single record per CDR3 protein comes from TCRdb applying MiXCR to the 5' RACE reads. The sample consists of more than 500,000 distinct CDR3 sequences, about a quarter of them appearing once. The sample was also linked to a second study, of T cells of mothers and their children.

The sample consisted of blood. The receptors were sampled from a boy between 2 and 15 years old in good health.

This sequence joins TRBV24-1 and TRBJ1-2, with 7 bases that match TRBD1. This CDR3 comprises 14 residues. V lost 4 bases, J lost 4 bases, and 5 bases stayed unmatched. From germline, CDR1 is KGHDR and CDR2 SFDVKD. The CDR3 here is CATSENDRVYGYTF. CDR3 bases: TGTGCCACCAGTGAAAATGACAGGGTCTATGGCTACACCTTC.

The chain links TRBV6-5 to TRBJ1-3, with TRBD1 as a possible D gene (6 bases). The CDR3 consists of 17 residues. Germline CDR1 is MNHEY and CDR2 is SVGAGI. Trimming removed 2 bases at V and 2 bases at J, with 16 bases between. The CDR3 here is CASSYDTGSFAGNTIYF. The CDR3, as DNA: TGTGCCAGCAGTTACGACACAGGGTCTTTCGCTGGAAACACCATATATTTT.

This clonotype was detected only a few times. This chain uses TRBV7-3 with TRBJ2-5, with D tentatively TRBD1 or TRBD2 (6 bases each). Near its end, the DNA agrees better with TRBJ2-7, so the J call may be wrong. There are 15 residues in the CDR3. Germline V gene data show CDR1 as SGHTA and CDR2 as FQGTGA. The CDR3 sequence is CASSHANGGTYEQYF. In DNA form, the CDR3 reads TGTGCCAGCAGCCATGCAAACGGGGGCACCTACGAGCAGTACTTC.

This clonotype was counted between two and nine times. The chain recombines TRBV4-3 with TRBJ2-7; weak D call: TRBD2 (5 bases). Trimming shortened V by 1 base and J by 4 bases, and 20 bases separated the two germline ends. This CDR3 comprises 17 residues. Germline CDR1 reads LGHNA; CDR2 reads YSLEER. CDR3 sequence reads: CASSQGVVATGKYEQYF. For the CDR3, the DNA is TGCGCCAGCAGCCAAGGAGTGGTTGCTACCGGGAAATACGAGCAGTACTTC.

This clonotype has more than one count but fewer than ten. The CDR3 loop reads CASSPSDGTSGTQYF. The CDR3 DNA follows: TGTGCCAGCTCACCATCCGACGGCACAAGTGGAACCCAGTACTTC. The rearrangement links TRBV18 to TRBJ2-5; no clear D gene. This CDR3 contains 15 residues. Germline V gene sequence: CDR1 KGHSH, CDR2 LQKENI. The V end lost 2 bases, the J end lost 8 bases, and 18 bases lay between the germline ends.

V gene TRBV29-1 combines with J gene TRBJ2-5; the match to TRBD1 covers 8 bases. Germline V gives CDR1 SQVTM, CDR2 ANQGSEA. This CDR3 spans 14 amino acids. V trimming: 5 bases; J trimming: 4 bases; junction bases outside the gene matches: 9. CDR3 residues: CSVTGQGSLETQYF. The CDR3 DNA reads as TGCAGCGTTACCGGACAGGGTTCCTTAGAGACCCAGTACTTC.

This clonotype turned up a few times. The chain joins TRBV3-1 to TRBJ1-2; tentatively, D is TRBD1 (5 bases). The CDR3 sequence is 16 residues long. V was shortened by 3 bases and J by 8 bases, with 22 bases between the two germline ends. Germline V gene sequence: CDR1 LGHDT, CDR2 YNNKEL (reference sequence). CDR3 sequence reads: CASSHRPPGHGGGYTF. The CDR3 region has the DNA TGTGCCAGCAGCCACCGACCTCCAGGACACGGCGGAGGCTACACCTTC.

This clonotype was detected a few times. This chain connects TRBV28 to TRBJ1-4, with D possibly being TRBD1 (5 bases). The CDR3 spans 15 residues. Germline V gene data show CDR1 as MDHEN and CDR2 as SYDVKM. The V end lost 6 bases, the J end lost 8 bases, and 19 bases lay between the germline ends. For the CDR3, the DNA is TGTGCCAGCAGCGCAGGGTACCTTATACGGGAAAAACTGTTTTTT. Translated: CASSAGYLIREKLFF.

The rearrangement links TRBV5-6 to TRBJ1-1; 7 bases are a match to TRBD1. This CDR3 spans 15 amino acids. Per the germline V gene, CDR1 is SGHDT and CDR2 is YYEEEE. The V and J ends lost 0 bases and 5 bases, in that order; junction bases with no gene match: 7. CDR3 region: CASSLAGGRETEAFF. The CDR3 coding sequence is TGTGCCAGCAGCTTGGCAGGGGGGCGAGAGACTGAAGCTTTCTTT. The full variable domain, its missing parts supplied by reference TRBV5-6 and TRBJ1-1, is DAGVTQSPTHLIKTRGQQVTLRCSPKSGHDTVSWYQQALGQGPQFIFQYYEEEERQRGNFPDRFSGHQFPNYSSELNVNALLLGDSALYLCASSLAGGRETEAFFGQGTRLTVV.

This chain joins TRBV10-3 and TRBJ2-2; D is unclear. CDR1 is ENHRY and CDR2 is SYGVKD in the germline V gene. Trimming took off 4 bases at V and 0 bases at J, with 3 bases between the two ends. This CDR3 is 13 amino acids long. The DNA for the CDR3 is TGTGCCATCAGTGGTCCGAACACCGGGGAGCTGTTTTTT. Residues: CAISGPNTGELFF.

This clonotype has just a few counts. This chain joins TRBV20-1 and TRBJ2-7, with D uncertain. In germline, CDR1 is DFQATT, CDR2 SNEGSKA (reference sequence). CDR3 length equals 13 residues. Trimming pared 5 bases from V and 2 bases from J, leaving 13 bases between. DNA for the CDR3: TGCAGTGCTGCAGTCGCCAATCCCTACGAGCAGTACTTC. It encodes CSAAVANPYEQYF.

The chain combines TRBV12-5 with TRBJ2-3; D is perhaps TRBD2 (6 bases). Trimming left V 1 base short and J 6 bases short, with 14 bases between. Germline CDR1 is LGHNT and CDR2 is FRNRAP. The CDR3 spans 15 residues. CDR3 residues: CASGLGEGRPDTQYF. The CDR3 DNA follows: TGTGCTAGTGGTTTGGGTGAAGGGAGGCCGGATACGCAGTATTTT.

This clonotype was seen once. Mismatch with germline at one junction end may stem from a read error. The CDR3 bases are TGTGCCAGTAAGGCCTACCTCGGCTCCCACAATGAGCAGTTCTTC. Protein product: CASKAYLGSHNEQFF. The chain joins TRBV19 to TRBJ2-1, with D unresolved. Germline loops: CDR1 LNHDA, CDR2 SQIVND (reference sequence). This CDR3 is 15 amino acids long. Full variable domain (outside the CDR3, taken from reference TRBV19 and TRBJ2-1): DGGITQSPKYLFRKEGQNVTLSCEQNLNHDAMYWYRQDPGQGLRLIYYSQIVNDFQKGDIAEGYSVSREKKESFPLTVTSAQKNPTAFYLCASKAYLGSHNEQFFGPGTRLTVL.

There are many counts of this clonotype. This rearrangement joins TRBV12-3 or TRBV12-4 to TRBJ2-3; 12 bases are shared with TRBD2. CDR3 length equals 15 residues. With 5 bases clipped from V and 5 bases from J, the junction kept 5 bases outside the gene matches. The DNA of the CDR3 is TGTGCCAGCAGTCCTAGCGGGGGGGCCCAAGATACGCAGTATTTT. Its protein is CASSPSGGAQDTQYF.

CDR3 coding DNA: TGTGCCAACAAGGCGGGCTCTGGGGCCAACGTCCTGACTTTC. This translates into CANKAGSGANVLTF. The V call is TRBV10-3, the J call TRBJ2-6, with a possible D match to TRBD2 (5 bases). V was shortened by 10 bases and J by 0 bases, with 10 bases between the two germline ends. The CDR3 loop spans 14 amino acids. Germline V gene lookup returns CDR1 ENHRY and CDR2 SYGVKD.

This clonotype was counted between two and nine times. V is TRBV5-5 and J is TRBJ2-7, with D maybe TRBD1 (5 bases). Trimming shortened V by 3 bases and J by 4 bases, and 11 bases separated the two germline ends. The length of the CDR3 is 13 residues. Germline lookup yields CDR1 SGHKS and CDR2 YYEKEE (reference sequence). The CDR3 region has the DNA TGTGCCAGCAGCTGGTGGGCAGGGTACGAGCAGTACTTC. Protein sequence: CASSWWAGYEQYF. Complete variable domain (other parts from reference TRBV5-5 and TRBJ2-7): DAGVTQSPTHLIKTRGQQVTLRCSPISGHKSVSWYQQVLGQGPQFIFQYYEKEERGRGNFPDRFSARQFPNYSSELNVNALLLGDSALYLCASSWWAGYEQYFGPGTRLTVT.

This clonotype was counted a few times. The V gene is TRBV11-2, the J gene TRBJ2-7, with D unresolved. V dropped 0 bases and J dropped 0 bases, with 9 bases sitting between them. Looked up from germline, CDR1 is SGHAT and CDR2 is FQNNGV. The CDR3 spans 15 residues. The CDR3, as DNA: TGTGCCAGCAGCTTAGAGTTCTCGGCCTCCTACGAGCAGTACTTC. Translating gives CASSLEFSASYEQYF.

The chain joins TRBV25-1 to TRBJ1-2; 7 bases agree with TRBD1. V dropped 0 bases and J dropped 7; count of bases not matched to a gene: 2. Germline CDR1 is MGHDK and CDR2 is SYGVNS. This CDR3 has 13 amino acids. The CDR3 loop is CASSEYGTAGYTF. The CDR3 DNA reads as TGTGCCAGCAGTGAATACGGGACAGCTGGCTACACCTTC.

This clonotype has only a few counts. CDR3 bases: TGTGCCAGTGGCCGGACAGGGGTGGACTATGGCTACACCTTC. Translated: CASGRTGVDYGYTF. The chain employs TRBV19 and TRBJ1-2; 9 bases are shared with TRBD1. Germline assignment: CDR1 LNHDA and CDR2 SQIVND (reference sequence). The CDR3 consists of 14 residues. V lost 8 bases and J lost 3; bases outside the gene matches: 7. Together with reference TRBV19 and TRBJ1-2, the CDR3 gives the full variable domain: DGGITQSPKYLFRKEGQNVTLSCEQNLNHDAMYWYRQDPGQGLRLIYYSQIVNDFQKGDIAEGYSVSREKKESFPLTVTSAQKNPTAFYLCASGRTGVDYGYTFGSGTRLTVV.

The chain uses TRBV29-1 and TRBJ1-4; 8 bases match TRBD1. CDR3 size: 14 residues. Looked up from germline, CDR1 is SQVTM and CDR2 is ANQGSEA. CDR3: CTWGQGAPNEKLFF. The DNA of the CDR3 is TGCACCTGGGGCCAGGGGGCACCTAATGAAAAACTGTTTTTT.

This chain connects TRBV15 to TRBJ2-3; 8 bases line up with TRBD2. From germline, CDR1 is LNHNV and CDR2 YYDKDF (reference sequence). CDR3 length equals 14 residues. V dropped 9 bases and J dropped 0; count of bases not matched to a gene: 5. CDR3 nucleotides: TGTGCCACTAAGGGACTAGGGAGCACAGATACGCAGTATTTT. Translation: CATKGLGSTDTQYF.

In its sample, this clonotype was seen a few times. J is TRBJ2-1 and V is TRBV5-1; 8 bases are a match to TRBD2. V was clipped by 2 bases and J by 3 bases; unmatched bases: 4. This CDR3 is built from 15 residues. Germline assignment: CDR1 SGHRS and CDR2 YFSETQ. CDR3 sequence reads: CASSLRAGDYNEQFF. CDR3 in DNA: TGCGCCAGCAGCTTACGAGCGGGGGACTACAATGAGCAGTTCTTC. Supplemented by reference TRBV5-1 and TRBJ2-1, the full variable domain reads KAGVTQTPRYLIKTRGQQVTLSCSPISGHRSVSWYQQTPGQGLQFLFEYFSETQRNKGNFPGRFSGRQFSNSRSEMNVSTLELGDSALYLCASSLRAGDYNEQFFGPGTRLTVL.

Only a few counts were recorded for this clonotype. This CDR3 reads CASGSTGSHQPQHF. DNA of the CDR3: TGTGCCAGCGGATCGACAGGAAGTCATCAGCCCCAGCATTTT. The rearrangement uses TRBV6-6 and TRBJ1-5; D perhaps matches TRBD1 (6 bases). Germline assignment: CDR1 MNHNY and CDR2 SVGAGI (reference sequence). The CDR3 contains 14 residues. V gave up 8 bases and J gave up 5 bases, with 16 bases separating them.

This sequence joins TRBV5-1 and TRBJ2-5, with TRBD2 as a possible D gene (5 bases). The J call may be wrong; the DNA end is better matched by TRBJ2-1. The CDR3 has 13 residues. The germline CDR1 and CDR2 sequences are SGHRS and YFSETQ. CDR3 nucleotides: TGCGCCAGCAGTCCGGGGTACTACAATGAGCAGTTCTTC. Protein: CASSPGYYNEQFF.

The chain combines TRBV9 with TRBJ1-1, with a tentative D call TRBD1 (5 bases). The CDR3 consists of 16 residues. The germline CDR1 and CDR2 sequences are SGDLS and YYNGEE. The V and J ends lost 0 bases and 0 bases respectively, with 12 bases between them. The CDR3 is CASSVVGGTMNTEAFF. Written as DNA, the CDR3 is TGTGCCAGCAGCGTAGTCGGGGGAACTATGAACACTGAAGCTTTCTTT.

In its sample, this clonotype was seen a few times. This chain joins TRBV5-1 and TRBJ2-1; D is undetermined. CDR1 is SGHRS, CDR2 YFSETQ, per germline. The CDR3 extends over 14 amino acids. V lost 2 bases and J 6 bases, leaving 12 bases between the germline ends. The CDR3 DNA reads as TGCGCCAGCAGCTTAACCGGTTGGCGCAATGAGCAGTTCTTC. This translates into CASSLTGWRNEQFF.

This clonotype was counted between two and nine times. J is TRBJ1-2 and V is TRBV20-1; perhaps TRBD1 as D (5 bases). Germline V lookup: CDR1 DFQATT, CDR2 SNEGSKA (reference sequence). This CDR3 contains 13 residues. V shed 5 bases and J shed 4 bases, with 14 bases lying between them. The DNA for the CDR3 is TGCAGTGCTCCCTTAACAGGCGTCTATGGCTACACCTTC. Translated: CSAPLTGVYGYTF.

In its sample, this clonotype was seen a few times. J is TRBJ2-3 and V is TRBV7-9, with 11 bases that match TRBD2. In germline, CDR1 is SEHNR, CDR2 FQNEAQ (reference sequence). The CDR3 is 17 amino acids. V gave up 3 bases and J gave up 0 bases; unmatched junction bases: 5. CDR3 sequence reads: CASSFRASGGSTDTQYF. CDR3 in DNA: TGTGCCAGCAGCTTCCGAGCTAGCGGGGGGAGCACAGATACGCAGTATTTT.